Listed below are T cell receptor beta chains from one sample, sequenced in a study of T cells in Graves' hyperthyroidism and ophthalmopathy. TCRdb analysed the multiplex PCR reads with MiXCR anew, one entry per CDR3 protein. The top ten clones hold around 7% of a sample with 550,000 to 600,000 distinct CDR3 sequences, 12% to 15% of them seen once. The sample comprised blood. These receptors all stem from a woman under 30 with Graves' ophthalmopathy. The CDR3 runs from the conserved cysteine through the conserved F or W. A D gene is named only where the DNA matches it firmly. Rows may omit the clone size; those that give it use once, few, many or a size class.

TRBV6-1	many	TRBJ2-7	-	CASTQPAYEQYF	TGTGCCAGCACCCAGCCAGCCTACGAGCAGTACTTC
TRBV11-3	-	TRBJ2-2	-	CASSQMTWDLNTGELFF	TGTGCCAGCAGCCAAATGACCTGGGACTTGAACACCGGGGAGCTGTTTTTT
TRBV6-2/TRBV6-3	many	TRBJ1-5	TRBD1	CASSYFGTGNQPQHF	TGTGCCAGCAGTTACTTCGGGACAGGGAATCAGCCCCAGCATTTT
TRBV30	many	TRBJ2-1	-	CAWSVPRNAQFF	TGTGCCTGGAGTGTGCCTCGGAATGCGCAGTTCTTC
TRBV4-1	many	TRBJ1-1	-	CASSQGRILQGTGRTEAFF	TGCGCCAGCAGCCAAGGGAGGATTCTACAGGGAACGGGTAGAACTGAAGCTTTCTTT
TRBV2	many	TRBJ2-5	-	CASTWGETQYF	TGTGCCAGCACTTGGGGGGAGACCCAGTACTTC
TRBV7-9	-	TRBJ2-7	-	CASSPAVEQYF	TGTGCCAGCAGCCCCGCGGTCGAGCAGTACTTC
TRBV6-1	-	TRBJ2-5	TRBD2	CASRGIFWLAGGPETQYF	TGTGCCAGCAGGGGGATTTTTTGGCTAGCGGGAGGGCCAGAGACCCAGTACTTC
TRBV6-5	-	TRBJ1-2	-	CASSYVAGTNYGYTF	TGTGCCAGCAGTTACGTGGCAGGGACTAACTATGGCTACACCTTC
TRBV10-3	many	TRBJ2-3	TRBD1	CAITPQGTGVNTDTQYF	TGTGCCATCACCCCACAGGGGACAGGAGTAAACACAGATACGCAGTATTTT
TRBV20-1	-	TRBJ2-1	TRBD2	CSARLAGGANEQFF	TGCAGTGCCCGACTGGCGGGGGGGGCCAATGAGCAGTTCTTC
TRBV30	many	TRBJ1-5	-	CAWTRRGASNQPQHF	TGTGCCTGGACTCGCCGGGGGGCGAGCAATCAGCCCCAGCATTTT
TRBV13	many	TRBJ1-6	TRBD1	CASSPGQGSSPLHF	TGTGCCAGCAGCCCGGGACAGGGAAGTTCACCCCTCCACTTT
TRBV9	few	TRBJ2-1	TRBD2	CASSPRLAGGFDEQFF	TGTGCCAGCAGCCCTAGACTAGCGGGAGGTTTTGATGAGCAGTTCTTC
TRBV7-2	many	TRBJ2-5	-	CASSSLGSGETQYF	TGTGCCAGCAGCTCCCTCGGGTCTGGAGAGACCCAGTACTTC
TRBV7-8	many	TRBJ2-1	-	CASSLIENHEQFF	TGTGCCAGCAGCTTAATCGAGAACCATGAGCAGTTCTTC
TRBV6-1	-	TRBJ2-3	TRBD2	CASSERLAGGADTQYF	TGTGCCAGCAGTGAAAGGCTAGCGGGAGGGGCAGATACGCAGTATTTT
TRBV9	-	TRBJ2-5	TRBD2	CARDYLPETQYF	TGTGCCCGGGACTATCTCCCAGAGACCCAGTACTTC
TRBV6-5	-	TRBJ2-5	-	CASSYQMWETQYF	TGTGCCAGCAGTTACCAGATGTGGGAGACCCAGTACTTC
TRBV2	-	TRBJ1-2	-	CAIRPGHRLYGYTF	TGTGCCATCCGACCGGGACACCGACTCTATGGCTACACCTTC
TRBV2	many	TRBJ2-1	TRBD1	CASSEALRWDRSASPRDNEQFF	TGTGCCAGCAGTGAAGCGCTTCGATGGGACAGATCGGCCAGTCCCCGGGACAATGAGCAGTTCTTC
TRBV2	many	TRBJ2-3	-	CASRGRGTDTQYF	TGTGCCAGCAGGGGAAGGGGCACAGATACGCAGTATTTT
TRBV7-9	-	TRBJ1-2	-	CASSPPSGPRPYGYTF	TGTGCCAGCAGCCCTCCGAGCGGGCCCAGACCTTATGGCTACACCTTC
TRBV30	many	TRBJ2-5	-	CAWRGYQETQYF	TGTGCCTGGAGAGGGTACCAAGAGACCCAGTACTTC
TRBV20-1	many	TRBJ2-1	TRBD2	CSARVLAGSYNEQFF	TGCAGTGCTAGAGTACTAGCGGGCTCCTACAATGAGCAGTTCTTC
TRBV5-1	few	TRBJ2-5	-	CASSWGPGPLQETQYF	TGCGCCAGCAGCTGGGGGCCGGGTCCCCTCCAAGAGACCCAGTACTTC
TRBV3-1	many	TRBJ2-1	-	CASSQLYNEQFF	TGTGCCAGCAGCCAACTGTACAATGAGCAGTTCTTC
TRBV5-5	-	TRBJ1-4	-	CASSYMEGNEKLFF	TGTGCCAGCAGCTACATGGAGGGTAATGAAAAACTGTTTTTT
TRBV5-5	many	TRBJ2-5	-	CASSLGPSRETQYF	TGTGCCAGCAGCTTGGGCCCTAGCCGGGAGACCCAGTACTTC
TRBV15	few	TRBJ2-7	TRBD2	CATSRDMSGSEQYF	TGTGCCACCAGCAGAGATATGAGCGGGAGCGAGCAGTACTTC
TRBV20-1	many	TRBJ2-4	TRBD2	CSARDHPSGTSGSPAKNIQYF	TGCAGTGCTAGAGATCACCCTTCCGGGACTAGCGGGAGCCCAGCCAAAAACATTCAGTACTTC
TRBV5-8	few	TRBJ2-3	TRBD2	CASSWLAGPADTQYF	TGTGCCAGCAGCTGGCTAGCGGGACCCGCGGATACGCAGTATTTT
TRBV10-3	many	TRBJ2-7	TRBD1	CAIREDRGTSYEQYF	TGTGCCATCAGAGAAGACAGGGGGACCTCCTACGAGCAGTACTTC
TRBV9	-	TRBJ2-1	-	CASSVAIRGKRYNEQFF	TGTGCCAGCAGCGTAGCTATCAGAGGAAAGCGGTACAATGAGCAGTTCTTC
TRBV7-2	many	TRBJ1-1	TRBD1	CASSLIRGLAFF	TGTGCCAGCAGCTTAATCAGGGGGCTAGCTTTCTTT
TRBV19	few	TRBJ1-5	-	CASGELRGAYQPQHF	TGTGCCAGTGGGGAATTGAGGGGGGCGTACCAGCCCCAGCATTTT
TRBV2	many	TRBJ1-3	TRBD1	CASREDRVSGNTIYF	TGTGCCAGCAGGGAAGACAGGGTCTCTGGAAACACCATATATTTT
TRBV24-1	-	TRBJ2-5	TRBD1	CATWDRAGETQYF	TGTGCCACCTGGGACAGGGCGGGAGAGACCCAGTACTTC
TRBV6-1	many	TRBJ2-7	TRBD1	CASSPLPPRTGATYEQYF	TGTGCCAGCAGTCCCCTCCCCCCCCGGACAGGGGCCACCTACGAGCAGTACTTC